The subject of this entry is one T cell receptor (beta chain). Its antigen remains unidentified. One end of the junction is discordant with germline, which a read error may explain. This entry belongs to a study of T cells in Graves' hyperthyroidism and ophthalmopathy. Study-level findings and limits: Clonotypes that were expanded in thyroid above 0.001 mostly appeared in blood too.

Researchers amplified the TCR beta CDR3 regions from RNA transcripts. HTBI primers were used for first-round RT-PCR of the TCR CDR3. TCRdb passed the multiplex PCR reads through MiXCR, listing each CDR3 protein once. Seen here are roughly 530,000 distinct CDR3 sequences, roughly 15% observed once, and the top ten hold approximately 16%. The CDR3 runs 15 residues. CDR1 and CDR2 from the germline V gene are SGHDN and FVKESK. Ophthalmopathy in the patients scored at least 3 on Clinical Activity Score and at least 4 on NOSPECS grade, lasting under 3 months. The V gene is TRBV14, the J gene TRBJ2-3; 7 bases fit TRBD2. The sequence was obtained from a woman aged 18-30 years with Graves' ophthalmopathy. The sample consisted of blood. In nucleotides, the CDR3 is TGTGCCAGCAGCCCGCCGGGACTACGCACAAATACGCAGTATTTT. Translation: CASSPPGLRTNTQYF.